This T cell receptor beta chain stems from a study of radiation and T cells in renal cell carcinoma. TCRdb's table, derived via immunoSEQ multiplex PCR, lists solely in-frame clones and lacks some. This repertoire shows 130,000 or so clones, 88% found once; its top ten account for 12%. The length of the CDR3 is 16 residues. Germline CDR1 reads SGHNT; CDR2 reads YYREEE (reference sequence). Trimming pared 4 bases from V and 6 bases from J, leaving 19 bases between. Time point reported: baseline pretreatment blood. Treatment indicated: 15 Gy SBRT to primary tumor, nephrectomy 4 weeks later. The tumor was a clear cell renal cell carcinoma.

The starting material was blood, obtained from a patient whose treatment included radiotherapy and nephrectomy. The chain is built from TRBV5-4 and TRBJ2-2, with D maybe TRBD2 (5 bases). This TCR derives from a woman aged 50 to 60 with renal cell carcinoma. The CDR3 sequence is CASSRAGPLRAGELFF. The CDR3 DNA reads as TGTGCCAGCAGCCGGGCGGGCCCCTTGAGGGCCGGGGAGCTGTTTTTT.